Presented here are 5 T cell receptor beta chains from one specimen sequenced in a study of blood T cell repertoires in COVID-19. Sequencing was performed with immunoSEQ multiplex PCR; in TCRdb, only in-frame clones are kept and a portion is missing. The repertoire has fewer than 450,000 clones, about nine tenths of them found once; the top ten carry around 13%. Material: peripheral blood. These receptors were taken from a woman aged 45 to 65 with COVID-19, enrolled during active disease.

This clone has just one count. The V call is TRBV2, the J call TRBJ2-7; TRBD1 aligns across 9 bases. Trimming at V came to 3 bases and at J to 2 bases, leaving 5 bases not matched to a gene. The CDR3 runs to 15 residues. CDR1 SNHLY and CDR2 FYNNEI come from the germline V gene. The DNA for the CDR3 is TGTGCCAGCAGTGATGGGACAGGGATCCCCTACGAGCAGTACTTC. It yields the protein CASSDGTGIPYEQYF.

This chain links TRBV9 with TRBJ2-7; 9 nucleotides align to TRBD1. The germline V gene encodes CDR1 SGDLS and CDR2 YYNGEE. This CDR3 comprises 15 residues. Trimming at V came to 2 bases and at J to 1 base, leaving 4 bases not matched to a gene. CDR3 coding DNA: TGTGCCAGCAGCGTGGGGACAGGGCTTTCCTACGAGCAGTACTTC. As protein: CASSVGTGLSYEQYF.

CDR3 residues: CASSVAREGGTEAFF. The CDR3 DNA sequence: TGTGCCAGCAGCGTAGCAAGGGAGGGTGGCACTGAAGCTTTCTTT. The chain has TRBV9 and TRBJ1-1; no clear D gene. The CDR3 totals 15 residues. Trimming took off 0 bases at V and 4 bases at J, with 13 bases between the two ends. The germline V gene has CDR1 SGDLS and CDR2 YYNGEE.

The chain uses TRBV5-6 and TRBJ2-5, with D possibly being TRBD2 (6 bases). Trimming shortened V by 3 bases and J by 5 bases, and 17 bases separated the two germline ends. The CDR3 loop spans 15 amino acids. Germline CDR1 and CDR2: SGHDT and YYEEEE. The CDR3 sequence: CASSSTADGRETQYF. CDR3 coding DNA: TGTGCCAGCAGCTCGACCGCGGATGGGAGGGAGACCCAGTACTTC. Filled out from reference TRBV5-6 and TRBJ2-5, the complete variable domain reads DAGVTQSPTHLIKTRGQQVTLRCSPKSGHDTVSWYQQALGQGPQFIFQYYEEEERQRGNFPDRFSGHQFPNYSSELNVNALLLGDSALYLCASSSTADGRETQYFGPGTRLLVL.

The genes are TRBV24-1 and TRBJ2-7, with TRBD1 identical over 7 bases. Germline CDR1 KGHDR, CDR2 SFDVKD. This CDR3 has 15 amino acids. Unmatched junction bases numbered 5, after V lost 4 bases and J lost 0 bases. The CDR3 here is CATSDPRDSSYEQYF. The CDR3 DNA is TGTGCCACCAGTGACCCCCGGGACAGCTCCTACGAGCAGTACTTC.